These 32 T cell receptor beta chains were all obtained from the same sample, sequenced in a study of resident and recirculating memory T cells in vitiligo. The table came from immunoSEQ multiplex PCR; TCRdb's copy has only in-frame clones and leaves some out. This table has 75,000 to 85,000 clones, about 91% appearing once. The sample consisted of blood. All receptors come from a male donor with vitiligo.

V is TRBV5-6 and J is TRBJ1-2; no reliable D call. Germline values: CDR1 SGHDT, CDR2 YYEEEE. CDR3 length: 14 amino acids. V was pared by 4 bases and J by 4 bases, with 14 bases between. The CDR3 is CASSPTDVSYGYTF. The CDR3 nucleotides read TGTGCCAGCAGCCCGACTGACGTAAGCTATGGCTACACCTTC.

The rearrangement links TRBV4-1 to TRBJ1-1, with D tentatively TRBD1 (5 bases). Germline lookup yields CDR1 MGHRA and CDR2 YSYEKL. V shed 1 base and J shed 7 bases, with 19 bases lying between them. The CDR3 loop spans 16 amino acids. CDR3 loop: CASSQGGLDLGNEAFF. CDR3 nucleotides: TGCGCCAGCAGCCAAGGGGGACTGGACTTAGGGAATGAAGCTTTCTTT.

V and J are TRBV25-1 and TRBJ2-3; the match to TRBD1 covers 9 bases. The CDR3 is made up of 15 amino acids. Germline CDR1 is MGHDK and CDR2 is SYGVNS. Unmatched junction bases numbered 8, after V lost 6 bases and J lost 4 bases. The CDR3 bases are TGTGCCAGCAGCTCCGGGACAGGGATTTCAGATACGCAGTATTTT. The encoded protein is CASSSGTGISDTQYF.

This chain joins TRBV30 and TRBJ2-1; 9 bases align to TRBD2. The trim removed 0 bases at V and 9 bases at J, leaving 9 bases unmatched. This CDR3 region has 15 residues. Germline V gives CDR1 GTSNPN, CDR2 SVGIG (reference sequence). Here the CDR3 reads CAWSVGLAGGGEQFF. The DNA of the CDR3 is TGTGCCTGGAGTGTCGGGTTGGCGGGAGGGGGTGAGCAGTTCTTC.

V is TRBV5-1 and J is TRBJ2-7; perhaps TRBD1 as D (5 bases). Germline V CDR1 and CDR2: SGHRS, YFSETQ. The CDR3 extends over 14 amino acids. V was clipped by 1 base and J by 2 bases, with 10 bases between them. The chain's CDR3 is CASSLSQGPYEQYF. The CDR3 DNA is TGCGCCAGCAGCTTGTCCCAGGGTCCCTACGAGCAGTACTTC.

This clone was counted between two and nine times. The V call is TRBV30, the J call TRBJ2-7; a possible D gene is TRBD2 (6 bases). The CDR3 has 13 residues. Trimming removed 3 bases from V and 5 bases from J, with 14 bases in between. The germline CDR1 and CDR2 sequences are GTSNPN and SVGIG (reference sequence). The CDR3 DNA follows: TGTGCCTGGAGAAGCGGGTTCAGGCACGAGCAGTACTTC. The encoded protein is CAWRSGFRHEQYF.

The V gene is TRBV4-1, the J gene TRBJ2-6, with 8 bases aligning to TRBD1. The V gene end was trimmed by 4 bases and the J gene end by 3 bases; junction bases not matched to a gene: 5. In germline, CDR1 is MGHRA, CDR2 YSYEKL. The CDR3 has 16 residues. Written as DNA, the CDR3 is TGCGCCAGCAGCCCCTCCAGGGGGCGTGGGGCCAACGTCCTGACTTTC. This gives the protein CASSPSRGRGANVLTF.

The chain employs TRBV4-3 and TRBJ2-3; 10 bases agree with TRBD2. Germline-derived CDR1 and CDR2 are LGHNA and YSLEER. The CDR3 spans 18 residues. Trimming removed 1 base from V and 1 base from J; junction bases left unmatched: 8. CDR3: CASSQALAGDRGTDTQYF. The CDR3 bases are TGCGCCAGCAGCCAAGCGCTAGCGGGAGACCGGGGCACAGATACGCAGTATTTT.

This clone was detected once. The chain links TRBV7-9 to TRBJ2-7, with D tentatively TRBD1 (6 bases). Germline V lookup: CDR1 SEHNR, CDR2 FQNEAQ (reference sequence). This CDR3 has 14 amino acids. V was pared by 0 bases and J by 4 bases, with 10 bases between. The CDR3 loop is CASSLAGRGYEQYF. CDR3 in DNA: TGTGCCAGCAGCTTAGCCGGCAGGGGATACGAGCAGTACTTC.

The chain is built from TRBV7-2 and TRBJ2-4; TRBD1 matches 7 bases. CDR3 size: 19 residues. The trim removed 5 bases at V and 3 bases at J, leaving 19 bases unmatched. CDR1 and CDR2 from the germline V gene are SGHTA and FQGNSA. The CDR3 sequence is CASSPWGLGRGSRKNIQYF. The CDR3 DNA reads TGTGCCAGCAGCCCCTGGGGGCTAGGCAGGGGGAGCCGCAAAAACATTCAGTACTTC.

DNA for the CDR3: TGTGCCAGTAGTATTCGGGGGGACACCGGGGAGCTGTTTTTT. It encodes CASSIRGDTGELFF. The rearrangement uses TRBV19 and TRBJ2-2; 7 bases map to TRBD2. The V gene end was trimmed by 3 bases and the J gene end by 3 bases; junction bases not matched to a gene: 1. The CDR3 loop spans 14 amino acids. Germline-derived CDR1 and CDR2 are LNHDA and SQIVND (reference sequence).

The CDR3 DNA follows: TGTGCCAGCAGTTTAATGGGACTAGGGGATACCGGGGAGCTGTTTTTT. It codes for CASSLMGLGDTGELFF. This rearrangement joins TRBV27 to TRBJ2-2, with TRBD2 identical over 8 bases. The germline V gene has CDR1 MNHEY and CDR2 SMNVEV (reference sequence). The CDR3 is 16 residues long. V dropped 2 bases and J dropped 5; count of bases not matched to a gene: 7.

The chain couples TRBV30 to TRBJ2-1, with D possibly matching TRBD1 (5 bases). The CDR3 is 10 amino acids. With 5 bases removed from V and 9 bases from J, the gap between germline ends came to 8 bases. The V gene's germline CDR1 is GTSNPN and CDR2 SVGIG (reference sequence). The chain's CDR3 is CAWSDSEQFF. CDR3 bases: TGTGCCTGGTCTGACAGTGAGCAGTTCTTC.

The gene calls are TRBV6-5 and TRBJ2-5, with D maybe TRBD1 (6 bases). Deletions cut 10 bases from V and 1 base from J, with 10 bases between. The CDR3 sequence is 12 residues long. CDR1 and CDR2 from the germline V gene are MNHEY and SVGAGI. The CDR3 DNA follows: TGTGCCACCAGGGGAGTCCAAGAGACCCAGTACTTC. This codes for CATRGVQETQYF.

This rearrangement joins TRBV11-2 to TRBJ2-2, with D maybe TRBD2 (6 bases). Germline V CDR1 and CDR2: SGHAT, FQNNGV. CDR3 length: 16 residues. V lost 5 bases and J lost 6, with 19 bases in between. The chain's CDR3 is CASSPGRGGRAGELFF. The CDR3 region has the DNA TGTGCCAGCAGCCCAGGAAGGGGAGGTCGTGCCGGGGAGCTGTTTTTT.

The chain is built from TRBV4-1 and TRBJ1-1; D is perhaps TRBD1 (5 bases). V lost 1 base to trimming and J lost 6 bases, with 18 bases between them. The CDR3 loop spans 16 amino acids. Germline CDR1 reads MGHRA; CDR2 reads YSYEKL. The CDR3 region has the DNA TGCGCCAGCAGCCAAGGCCTTGTGCGGGGAGGGGCTGAAGCTTTCTTT. Translation gives CASSQGLVRGGAEAFF.

The CDR3 nucleotides read TGTGCCAGCAGCTTTGGCCCTAGCTCCTACAATGAGCAGTTCTTC. It yields the protein CASSFGPSSYNEQFF. V gene TRBV7-2 combines with J gene TRBJ2-1; D ambiguous. The length of the CDR3 is 15 residues. Trimming stripped 3 bases from V and 0 bases from J, with 9 bases between. CDR1 and CDR2 from the germline V gene are SGHTA and FQGNSA.

The chain links TRBV7-3 to TRBJ2-1, with a possible D match to TRBD1 (6 bases). Per germline, CDR1 SGHTA and CDR2 FQGTGA. The CDR3 spans 17 residues. The ends were cut back, 4 bases at V and 8 bases at J, with 24 bases in the middle. CDR3 coding DNA: TGTGCCAGCAGCTCGAATGAAGGGGGACCCTTTTCACATGAGCAGTTCTTC. Its protein is CASSSNEGGPFSHEQFF. Full variable domain (remainder filled in from reference TRBV7-3 and TRBJ2-1): GAGVSQTPSNKVTEKGKYVELRCDPISGHTALYWYRQSLGQGPEFLIYFQGTGAADDSGLPNDRFFAVRPEGSVSTLKIQRTERGDSAVYLCASSSNEGGPFSHEQFFGPGTRLTVL.

V is TRBV5-6 and J is TRBJ1-2; D possibly corresponds to TRBD1 (5 bases). Germline-derived CDR1 and CDR2 are SGHDT and YYEEEE. The CDR3 length is 14 residues. The germline V and J ends were trimmed by 2 bases and 4 bases, with 12 bases remaining between them. The CDR3, as DNA: TGTGCCAGCAGCTTCCCACAGGATCTCTATGGCTACACCTTC. Amino acids: CASSFPQDLYGYTF.

This clone was found a few times. This CDR3 is CASSQDRNQPQHF. As DNA, the CDR3 is TGCGCCAGCAGCCAAGACAGGAATCAGCCCCAGCATTTT. The chain carries TRBV4-3 and TRBJ1-5; no reliable D call. CDR3 length: 13 residues. Germline-derived CDR1 and CDR2 are LGHNA and YSLEER. V dropped 0 bases and J dropped 4 bases, with 4 bases sitting between them.

The chain joins TRBV6-5 to TRBJ2-7, with D perhaps matching TRBD1 (5 bases). Germline lookup yields CDR1 MNHEY and CDR2 SVGAGI. V lost 6 bases, J lost 0 bases, and 15 bases lay in between. The CDR3 is made up of 15 amino acids. CDR3 sequence: CASSSPGLSSYEQYF. DNA of the CDR3: TGTGCCAGCAGCTCCCCAGGGCTAAGCTCCTACGAGCAGTACTTC.

This rearrangement joins TRBV28 to TRBJ2-1, with D possibly matching TRBD2 (6 bases). The germline gives CDR1 MDHEN, CDR2 SYDVKM. V lost 2 bases to trimming and J lost 0 bases, with 8 bases between them. The CDR3 extends over 15 amino acids. The CDR3 sequence: CASSLIGGSYNEQFF. CDR3 sequence (DNA): TGTGCCAGCAGTTTAATCGGGGGCTCCTACAATGAGCAGTTCTTC.

V is TRBV7-2 and J is TRBJ1-1; D remains unclear. V was trimmed by 5 bases and J by 0 bases, leaving 13 bases between them. Germline V CDR1 and CDR2: SGHTA, FQGNSA. The CDR3 consists of 15 residues. Here the CDR3 reads CASSPYLGVNTEAFF. Here the CDR3 DNA reads TGTGCCAGCAGCCCCTATCTCGGGGTGAACACTGAAGCTTTCTTT.

The chain employs TRBV5-1 and TRBJ2-1; 11 bases are a match to TRBD2. The CDR3 sequence is 17 residues long. Germline CDR1 is SGHRS and CDR2 is YFSETQ. V shed 0 bases and J 6 bases; nucleotides not matched to a gene: 8. This CDR3 reads CASSLVSGRDFGNEQFF. CDR3 coding DNA: TGCGCCAGCAGCTTGGTTAGCGGGAGGGATTTTGGCAATGAGCAGTTCTTC.

The V call is TRBV11-3, the J call TRBJ2-3; 8 positions match TRBD1. The germline V gene encodes CDR1 SGHNT and CDR2 YENEEA. The CDR3 contains 16 residues. After removal of 4 bases from V and 3 bases from J, the junction contained 9 bases not matched to a gene. For the CDR3, the DNA is TGTGCCAGCAGCTCGACGGGACAGGCGAATACAGATACGCAGTATTTT. Translation gives CASSSTGQANTDTQYF.

CDR3 nucleotides: TGTGCCAGCAGTACTACAGGGGGGGGAGAGACCCAGTACTTC. Its protein is CASSTTGGGETQYF. The chain links TRBV6-5 to TRBJ2-5, with D possibly matching TRBD1 (8 bases). The CDR3 covers 14 residues. Per the germline V gene, CDR1 is MNHEY and CDR2 is SVGAGI. The V gene lost 5 bases and the J gene lost 4 bases, with 14 bases spanning the gap.

The chain employs TRBV11-2 and TRBJ1-4; TRBD1 matches 10 bases. The CDR3 length is 14 residues. V gave up 5 bases and J gave up 8 bases; unmatched junction bases: 5. CDR1 and CDR2 (germline): SGHAT, FQNNGV. This CDR3 reads CASSRTGGGEKLFF. As DNA, the CDR3 is TGTGCCAGCAGCCGGACAGGGGGAGGAGAAAAACTGTTTTTT.

The gene calls are TRBV5-1 and TRBJ2-3, with TRBD2 identical over 7 bases. The germline gives CDR1 SGHRS, CDR2 YFSETQ. This CDR3 has 16 amino acids. Germline trimming cut 0 bases from V and 2 bases from J; bases unmatched to any gene: 6. The DNA of the CDR3 is TGCGCCAGCAGCTTGGGCGGGGGACCCATCACAGATACGCAGTATTTT. Its protein is CASSLGGGPITDTQYF.

J is TRBJ2-5 and V is TRBV2, with TRBD1 matching over 9 bases. The CDR3 is made up of 15 amino acids. Trimming removed 8 bases from V and 3 bases from J; junction bases left unmatched: 10. Looked up from germline, CDR1 is SNHLY and CDR2 is FYNNEI. Written as DNA, the CDR3 is TGTGCCAGCTACAGGGGGCTCGATTGGAAAGAGACCCAGTACTTC. It specifies CASYRGLDWKETQYF.

The rearrangement uses TRBV28 and TRBJ2-5; the match to TRBD2 covers 9 bases. V lost 5 bases and J lost 5; bases outside the gene matches: 6. Per the germline V gene, CDR1 is MDHEN and CDR2 is SYDVKM. The CDR3 has 14 amino acids. The CDR3 region is CASSLGLAWETQYF. The DNA of the CDR3 is TGTGCCAGCAGTCTAGGACTAGCGTGGGAGACCCAGTACTTC. Full variable domain (outside the CDR3, taken from reference TRBV28 and TRBJ2-5): DVKVTQSSRYLVKRTGEKVFLECVQDMDHENMFWYRQDPGLGLRLIYFSYDVKMKEKGDIPEGYSVSREKKERFSLILESASTNQTSMYLCASSLGLAWETQYFGPGTRLLVL.

The chain combines TRBV7-8 with TRBJ1-2, with 9 bases lining up with TRBD1. V lost 4 bases, J lost 7 bases, and 10 bases stayed unmatched. This CDR3 contains 15 residues. CDR1 is SGHVS, CDR2 FQNEAQ, per germline. The CDR3 spells CASSSGQGGLRGYTF. CDR3 bases: TGTGCCAGCAGCTCGGGACAGGGAGGATTACGTGGCTACACCTTC.

Written as DNA, the CDR3 is TGCGCCAGCAGCCCCGGGGGACTAGCGGGAACTCTTCAGTACTTC. Translation: CASSPGGLAGTLQYF. The chain links TRBV5-1 to TRBJ2-4, with 13 bases lining up with TRBD2. With V trimmed by 4 bases and J by 11 bases, 9 bases remained unmatched. This CDR3 region has 15 residues. Germline assignment: CDR1 SGHRS and CDR2 YFSETQ.